This T cell receptor (beta chain) is from a study of shared clonotypes between healthy human individuals. Original processing notes: Junction-only immunoSEQ data arrived without quality scores, meaning filtering differed. Sequenced by immunoSEQ multiplex PCR; TCRdb stores in-frame clones only, minus some. V and J calls plus clone size are reproduced from that table; the DNA served to infer D and trimming. This table has about 1 million clones, 75% appearing once. Germline V gene sequence: CDR1 LNHDA, CDR2 SQIVND (reference sequence). After removal of 6 bases from V and 13 bases from J, the junction contained 12 bases not matched to a gene. The CDR3 spans 14 residues.

The sample was memory CD4+ T cells sorted from blood. Indicated subset: CD45RA-negative fraction. The chain combines TRBV19 with TRBJ1-6; 7 bases match TRBD1. The source of this sequence is a man in his late teens or twenties in good health. The CDR3 DNA reads TGTGCCAGTAGAGCGAAAGGGACAGCCAATCCCCTCCACTTT. This translates into CASRAKGTANPLHF.